This T cell receptor (beta chain) emerged from a study of shared clonotypes between healthy human individuals. Study results and limitations: Generation probabilities were higher for clonotypes shared across all four sorted-subset donors than for unshared ones.

Assay used: immunoSEQ multiplex PCR; TCRdb lists only in-frame clones, some missing. Counted here are under 2,500,000 clones, under 97% occurring once; the ten biggest clones make up roughly 0.13%. The study drew all its donors from Caucasian adults living in Nashville, Tennessee. As regards this clone: Its antigen is as yet unknown.

This receptor was identified in a man younger than 30 in good health. Sequenced material: naive CD4+ T cells sorted from blood. Subset: CD45RA+ positively selected.

CDR3 DNA: TGTGCCTGGAGCCTGGGACTAGCGTACTACGAGCAGTACTTC. Its translation is CAWSLGLAYYEQYF. The chain joins TRBV30 to TRBJ2-7; 10 nucleotides align to TRBD2. Germline V CDR1 and CDR2: GTSNPN, SVGIG (reference sequence). The CDR3 length is 14 residues. The J segment lost 3 bases and the V segment lost 3 bases, leaving 5 bases of the junction unmatched. The complete variable domain, with remaining parts taken from reference TRBV30 and TRBJ2-7, reads SQTIHQWPATLVQPVGSPLSLECTVEGTSNPNLYWYRQAAGRGLQLLFYSVGIGQISSEVPQNLSASRPQDRQFILSSKKLLLSDSGFYLCAWSLGLAYYEQYFGPGTRLTVT.